The rows below give T cell receptor beta chains drawn from one sample of a study of T cell responses to AZD1222 COVID-19 vaccine. This table comes from immunoSEQ multiplex PCR, and its TCRdb copy is limited to in-frame clones, with some not included. The sample includes approximately 170,000 clones, 80% to 90% of them seen just once. Specimen: peripheral blood, collected on day 0 of AZD1222 vaccination. These TCRs come from an adult in good health. Each CDR3 is given with its conserved first and last residue. D genes are given only for firm matches. A row's size may be missing; if present it is once, few, many or a size class.

v_call,d_call,j_call,clone_size,cdr3_length,cdr3_nt,cdr3_aa
TRBV5-1,.,TRBJ2-3,.,15,TGCGCCAGCAGCCCCCTATCCTCCGGTGCGGATACGCAGTATTTT,CASSPLSSGADTQYF
TRBV27,TRBD1,TRBJ2-5,.,14,TGTGCCAGCAGTTTACGGACAGGGTTGGAGACCCAGTACTTC,CASSLRTGLETQYF
TRBV7-2,.,TRBJ2-1,.,12,TGTGCCAGCAGCTGGAGGGGCTCTGAGCAGTTCTTC,CASSWRGSEQFF
TRBV9,.,TRBJ2-2,once,17,TGTGCCAGCAGCCCCAGTTTACCACAGGGGAACACCGGGGAGCTGTTTTTT,CASSPSLPQGNTGELFF
TRBV3-1/TRBV3-2,.,TRBJ2-2,once,15,TGTGCCAGCAGCCAAGAACAACTGTACACCGGGGAGCTGTTTTTT,CASSQEQLYTGELFF
TRBV7-8,.,TRBJ1-6,.,12,TGTGCCAGCAGCTTAGGAGGAGGGCCCCTCCACTTT,CASSLGGGPLHF
TRBV3-1/TRBV3-2,.,TRBJ1-2,.,15,TGTGCCAGCAGCCAAGATCCAGCAGGGTGGGATGGCTACACCTTC,CASSQDPAGWDGYTF
TRBV6-6,.,TRBJ2-1,.,16,TGTGCCAGCAGTCGAACTACGACGGGGCCTTACAATGAGCAGTTCTTC,CASSRTTTGPYNEQFF
TRBV7-9,.,TRBJ1-1,.,12,TGTGCCAGCAGCGCGGGGTTCGTTGAAGCTTTCTTT,CASSAGFVEAFF
TRBV20-1,.,TRBJ1-2,once,11,TGCAGTGCTCCAATAGGCTATGGCTACACCTTC,CSAPIGYGYTF
TRBV6-5,.,TRBJ1-6,.,16,TGTGCCAGCAGTTACTCTGGGACCTCCCCGGATTCACCCCTCCACTTT,CASSYSGTSPDSPLHF
TRBV6-6,.,TRBJ2-6,.,13,TGTGCCAGCAGTTACTTGGGGGCCAACGTCCTGACTTTC,CASSYLGANVLTF
TRBV9,.,TRBJ1-4,.,15,TGTGCCAGCAGCGTACAGGGAAGGGGTAATGAAAAACTGTTTTTT,CASSVQGRGNEKLFF
TRBV29-1,.,TRBJ2-5,.,12,TGCAGCTATTACCGGGGAGAAGAGACCCAGTACTTC,CSYYRGEETQYF
TRBV9,.,TRBJ2-5,.,15,TGTGCCAGCAGCGTAGGGGGAGGAGCGGATGAGACCCAGTACTTC,CASSVGGGADETQYF
TRBV7-2,.,TRBJ2-7,.,14,TGTGCCAGCACCCTAGCCGGTATCTCCTACGAGCAGTACTTC,CASTLAGISYEQYF
TRBV25-1,.,TRBJ2-7,.,14,TGTGCCAGCAGCAAAGGGGGAGGGCTCGGCGAGCAGTACTTC,CASSKGGGLGEQYF
TRBV29-1,TRBD2,TRBJ2-1,.,16,TGCAGCGTCGGTCAGGCTAGCGGGGGGATCAACAATGAGCAGTTCTTC,CSVGQASGGINNEQFF
TRBV5-1,.,TRBJ1-4,once,14,TGCGCCAGCAGCTTGGGGGTAGCTAATGAAAAACTGTTTTTT,CASSLGVANEKLFF
TRBV4-3,.,TRBJ1-2,.,14,TGCGCCAGCAGCCAAGAACTTGGTCGAGTGGGCTACACCTTC,CASSQELGRVGYTF
TRBV30,.,TRBJ2-3,.,13,TGTGCCTGTACGGGGGTTAACACAGATACGCAGTATTTT,CACTGVNTDTQYF
TRBV15,.,TRBJ1-2,.,15,TGTGCCACCAGCGCCACCTTGGGGGGCCCCTATGGCTACACCTTC,CATSATLGGPYGYTF
TRBV16,.,TRBJ1-3,.,15,TGTGCCAGCAGCCAATCACTACCCTCTGGAAACACCATATATTTT,CASSQSLPSGNTIYF
TRBV3-1/TRBV3-2,.,TRBJ1-2,.,15,TGTGCCAGCAGCCAAGATTTGGGGGCGGGCGAGGGCTACACCTTC,CASSQDLGAGEGYTF
TRBV19,.,TRBJ1-6,.,15,TGTGCCACCGGGGGCAAGAGGTCCTATAATTCACCCCTCCACTTT,CATGGKRSYNSPLHF
TRBV14,.,TRBJ2-2,.,13,TGTGCCAGCAGCCAAGTCCGCACCGGGGAGCTGTTTTTT,CASSQVRTGELFF
TRBV18,TRBD1,TRBJ1-5,once,15,TGTGCCAGCTCACTAACCACAGGGGAATGGCAGCCCCAGCATTTT,CASSLTTGEWQPQHF
TRBV2,TRBD2,TRBJ2-1,.,16,TGTGCCAGCAAGCACAGACTAGCGGGGGGGCGAGTTGAGCAGTTCTTC,CASKHRLAGGRVEQFF
TRBV7-2,.,TRBJ2-7,.,15,TGTGCCAGCAGCCGGAATTCCCGAGGGACTTACGAGCAGTACTTC,CASSRNSRGTYEQYF
TRBV15,TRBD1,TRBJ2-3,.,15,TGTGCCACCAGCAGACGACAGGGTATCGCAGATACGCAGTATTTT,CATSRRQGIADTQYF
TRBV29-1,.,TRBJ2-7,.,15,TGCAGCGGAACGAGCTGGCAGGGTGGCTCCTACGAGCAGTACTTC,CSGTSWQGGSYEQYF
TRBV18,.,TRBJ1-4,.,15,TGTGCCAGCTCCAAAGCGCAGGGTGAATCAGGAAAACTGTTTTTT,CASSKAQGESGKLFF
TRBV9,TRBD2,TRBJ2-7,.,14,TGTGCCAGCAGCGCGGGGGGTAGGTCCTACGAGCAGTACTTC,CASSAGGRSYEQYF
TRBV28,TRBD1,TRBJ1-5,.,19,TGTGCCAGCAGTTTAGGCGGACAGGGGAGCGCGGGGGGCAATCAGCCCCAGCATTTT,CASSLGGQGSAGGNQPQHF
TRBV5-1,.,TRBJ1-2,.,14,TGCGCCAGCAGCGATCCAAAGGGAGTTTATGGCTACACCTTC,CASSDPKGVYGYTF
TRBV4-1,.,TRBJ1-1,.,15,TGCGCCAGCAGCCATTCGAGGGATCCGAACACTGAAGCTTTCTTT,CASSHSRDPNTEAFF
TRBV5-4,.,TRBJ2-6,.,16,TGTGCCAGCAGCTTGGGTGGGGTGGCTGGGGCCAACGTCCTGACTTTC,CASSLGGVAGANVLTF
TRBV5-6,TRBD1,TRBJ1-5,.,16,TGTGCCAGCAGCTGGGGGACAGGGGATAACAATCAGCCCCAGCATTTT,CASSWGTGDNNQPQHF
TRBV10-1,.,TRBJ2-1,.,17,TGCGCCAGCAGCAAGAGCCCCAAAGTATACTCCTACAATGAGCAGTTCTTC,CASSKSPKVYSYNEQFF
TRBV3-1/TRBV3-2,TRBD2,TRBJ2-5,.,15,TGTGCCAGCAGCCAATTCCTAGCGGGGGGAGAGACCCAGTACTTC,CASSQFLAGGETQYF
TRBV7-7,TRBD2,TRBJ2-3,.,16,TGTGCTAGCAGCTTAGCTAGCGGGGGGGCCCCAGATACGCAGTATTTT,CASSLASGGAPDTQYF
TRBV2,.,TRBJ2-3,.,15,TGTGCCAGCAGCGACGCGACAGGGAGGATGGATACGCAGTATTTT,CASSDATGRMDTQYF
TRBV7-9,TRBD1,TRBJ1-2,.,16,TGTGCCAGCAGCAACCATCCGGCCGGGACAGTCTTTGGCTACACCTTC,CASSNHPAGTVFGYTF
TRBV6-6,TRBD1,TRBJ1-1,.,14,TGTGCCAGCAGCATACCAGGGGGGGACACTGAAGCTTTCTTT,CASSIPGGDTEAFF
TRBV5-6,.,TRBJ1-6,.,15,TGTGCCAGCAGCTTGCGGGGGGTCGGAAATTCACCCCTCCACTTT,CASSLRGVGNSPLHF
TRBV28,.,TRBJ1-6,once,12,TGTGCCAGCAGTTTTGAACAGTACACCCTCCACTTT,CASSFEQYTLHF
TRBV7-8,.,TRBJ2-7,.,16,TGTGCCAGCAGCTTAGGATGGGGTTCGAGCTCCTACGAGCAGTACTTC,CASSLGWGSSSYEQYF
TRBV7-9,TRBD1,TRBJ1-1,.,13,TGTGCCAGCGCGGGGACAGGGGCCACTGAAGCTTTCTTT,CASAGTGATEAFF
TRBV7-2,TRBD2,TRBJ2-7,.,15,TGTGCCAGCAGCAATAGCGGGGGGGCGTCCTACGAGCAGTACTTC,CASSNSGGASYEQYF
TRBV6-5,.,TRBJ1-5,few,15,TGTGCCAGCAGTCCCCCGACAGAGAGCAATCAGCCCCAGCATTTT,CASSPPTESNQPQHF
TRBV5-1,.,TRBJ1-1,.,15,TGCGCCAGCAGCTTTACAGGGCCGAGGAACACTGAAGCTTTCTTT,CASSFTGPRNTEAFF
TRBV24-1,.,TRBJ1-2,.,14,TGTGCCACCAGTGATTTGCCCCTTGATTGTGGCTACACCTTC,CATSDLPLDCGYTF
TRBV3-1/TRBV3-2,.,TRBJ2-1,.,15,TGTGCCAGCAGCCAGGGTGTTGGTACCCTCGGTGAGCAGTTCTTC,CASSQGVGTLGEQFF
TRBV2,.,TRBJ1-1,.,13,TGTGCCAGCAGATTTTCAGAGAACACTGAAGCTTTCTTT,CASRFSENTEAFF
TRBV30,.,TRBJ2-5,.,14,TGTGCCTGGAGACGGGATCGAGTCCAAGAGACCCAGTACTTC,CAWRRDRVQETQYF